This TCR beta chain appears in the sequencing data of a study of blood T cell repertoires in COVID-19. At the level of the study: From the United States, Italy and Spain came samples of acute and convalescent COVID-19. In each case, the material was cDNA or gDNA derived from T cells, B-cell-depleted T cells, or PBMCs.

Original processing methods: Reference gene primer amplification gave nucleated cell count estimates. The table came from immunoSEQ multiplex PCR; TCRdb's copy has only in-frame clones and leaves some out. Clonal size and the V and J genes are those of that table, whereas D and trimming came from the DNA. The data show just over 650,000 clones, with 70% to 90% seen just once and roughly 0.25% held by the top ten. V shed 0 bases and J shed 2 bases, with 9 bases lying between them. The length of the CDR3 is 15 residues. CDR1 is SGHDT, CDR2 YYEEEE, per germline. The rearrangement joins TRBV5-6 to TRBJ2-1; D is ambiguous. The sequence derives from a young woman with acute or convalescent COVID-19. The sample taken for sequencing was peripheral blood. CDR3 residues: CASSLAPRPYNEQFF. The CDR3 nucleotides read TGTGCCAGCAGCTTGGCCCCCAGGCCCTACAATGAGCAGTTCTTC.